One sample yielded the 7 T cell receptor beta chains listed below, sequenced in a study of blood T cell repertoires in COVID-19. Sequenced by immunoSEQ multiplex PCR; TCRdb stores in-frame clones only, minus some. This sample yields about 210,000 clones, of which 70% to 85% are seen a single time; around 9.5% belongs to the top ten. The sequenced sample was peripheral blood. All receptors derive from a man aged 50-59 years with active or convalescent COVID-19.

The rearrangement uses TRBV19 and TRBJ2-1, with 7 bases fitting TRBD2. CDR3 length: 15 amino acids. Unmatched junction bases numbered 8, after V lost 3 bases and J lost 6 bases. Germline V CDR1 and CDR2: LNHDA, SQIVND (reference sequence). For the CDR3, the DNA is TGTGCCAGTAGTATTTCGGCGGGAGTGGTCAATGAGCAGTTCTTC. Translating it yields CASSISAGVVNEQFF.

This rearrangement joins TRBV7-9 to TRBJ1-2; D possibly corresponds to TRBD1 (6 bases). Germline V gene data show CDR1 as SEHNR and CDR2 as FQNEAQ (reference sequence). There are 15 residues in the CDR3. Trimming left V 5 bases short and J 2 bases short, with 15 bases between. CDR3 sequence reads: CASSVLWTANYGYTF. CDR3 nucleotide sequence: TGTGCCAGCAGCGTCCTCTGGACAGCGAACTATGGCTACACCTTC.

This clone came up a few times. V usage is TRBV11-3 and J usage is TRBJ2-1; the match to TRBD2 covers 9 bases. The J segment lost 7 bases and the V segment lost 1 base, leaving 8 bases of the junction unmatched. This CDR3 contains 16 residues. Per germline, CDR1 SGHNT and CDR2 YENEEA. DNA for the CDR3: TGTGCCAGCAGCTTAGGTAGCGGGGGCCAGGGAAATGAGCAGTTCTTC. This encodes CASSLGSGGQGNEQFF.

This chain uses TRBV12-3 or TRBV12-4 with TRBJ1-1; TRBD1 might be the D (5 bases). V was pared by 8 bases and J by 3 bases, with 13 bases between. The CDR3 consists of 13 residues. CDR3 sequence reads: CASYGGEDTEAFF. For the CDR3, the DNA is TGTGCCAGCTATGGGGGGGAGGACACTGAAGCTTTCTTT.

The CDR3 DNA sequence: TGTGCCAGCAGTGTAACTAGCGGGGGGGCCGTAGATACGCAGTATTTT. Its translation is CASSVTSGGAVDTQYF. The V gene is TRBV27, the J gene TRBJ2-3, with TRBD2 identical over 13 bases. V lost 5 bases, J lost 5 bases, and 7 bases stayed unmatched. Germline V gives CDR1 MNHEY, CDR2 SMNVEV (reference sequence). This CDR3 is 16 amino acids long.

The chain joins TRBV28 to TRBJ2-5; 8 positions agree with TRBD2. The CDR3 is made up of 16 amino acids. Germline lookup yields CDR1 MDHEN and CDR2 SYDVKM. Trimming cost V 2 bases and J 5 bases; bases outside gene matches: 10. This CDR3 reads CASSLRGGRPRETQYF. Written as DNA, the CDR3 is TGTGCCAGCAGTTTAAGGGGCGGGAGGCCTCGGGAGACCCAGTACTTC.

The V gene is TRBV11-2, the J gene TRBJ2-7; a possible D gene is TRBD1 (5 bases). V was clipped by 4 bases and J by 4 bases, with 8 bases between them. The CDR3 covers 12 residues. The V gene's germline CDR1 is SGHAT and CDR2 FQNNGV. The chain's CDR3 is CASSYQGYEQYF. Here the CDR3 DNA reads TGTGCCAGCAGCTATCAGGGTTACGAGCAGTACTTC.